This T cell receptor beta chain was sequenced during a study of CD8+ T cells in alopecia areata. PBMCs were stained for CD3, CD4 and CD8, and CD4+ and CD8+ T cells were sorted. RNA was isolated and reverse transcribed to cDNA, the sequencing template. Clones were sequenced by immunoSEQ multiplex PCR, and TCRdb holds only the in-frame ones, with some missing. The sample lists about 130,000 clones, roughly 58% seen once, with 4.5% in the top ten. Germline values: CDR1 MNHEY, CDR2 SVGAGI. Trimming left V 0 bases short and J 5 bases short, with 10 bases between. The CDR3 covers 14 residues. This receptor was obtained from a human donor with alopecia areata. This chain connects TRBV6-5 to TRBJ2-5; no clear D. The material sequenced was CD4+ T cells sorted from blood, taken at week 0. CDR3 nucleotide sequence: TGTGCCAGCAGTTACTCGCGTTTAAGGGAGACCCAGTACTTC. Translation gives CASSYSRLRETQYF.